The TCR beta chain under discussion was sequenced for a study of identical twins. Broader study findings: Out-of-frame beta sequences exhibited a weaker degree of excess twin sharing.

This clonotype occurred a few times. Its antigen is as yet unknown. The CDR3 is 15 residues long. Germline CDR1 is LGHDT and CDR2 is YNNKEL (reference sequence). The ends were cut back, 2 bases at V and 6 bases at J, with 13 bases in the middle. From the 5' RACE reads, TCRdb called clonotypes with MiXCR, one entry per CDR3 protein. Of about 530,000 distinct CDR3 sequences listed, over 12% are singletons. In addition, the sample was reused for a study of yellow fever vaccine responses in identical twins.

The sequence was collected from a woman aged 18-35 years in good health. The genes are TRBV3-1 and TRBJ2-2; D unresolved. The sequencing sample was made of CD4+ T cells sorted from blood. CDR3 sequence reads: CASSQHPGASGELFF. CDR3 nucleotide sequence: TGTGCCAGCAGCCAACATCCAGGAGCCTCCGGGGAGCTGTTTTTT.